This TCR beta chain was found in a study of blood T cell repertoires in COVID-19 (dated by TCRdb to 2019 to 2021). Turning to the overall study: Samples from collaborators originated in the United States, Italy and Spain and spanned both the acute and convalescent phases of COVID-19. The prospective study material was composed of cDNA or gDNA derived from T cells, B-cell-depleted T cells, or PBMCs. Subjects who had been exposed to COVID-19, were actively infected with it, or had recovered from it provided the deeply sampled blood TCRbeta repertoires that made up the dataset. The repertoires were released in a freely available public database intended as a resource for research on the immune response to SARS-CoV-2. Samples came from the ongoing ImmuneRACE study (first 160 participants) plus 1,254 subjects from 6 global collaborators. A de-identified subject ID, COVID-19 status, age in years and sex were almost always included in the sample metadata. HLA class I and class II types, where available, came from metadata supplied by the sample provider rather than from assay-based typing. Broader findings and caveats from the paper: The amount of clinical and demographic metadata varied by source and participant and was provided uncurated.

Each collaborating institution followed its own protocols to collect whole blood in K2EDTA tubes. For TCRbeta analysis, collaborators shipped samples as frozen whole blood, isolated PBMCs, or DNA extracted from either of those sample types. About this clone itself: Its cognate antigen has yet to be identified. There are no base qualities to consult, and no much larger clone falls within one base.

Trimming costs V 3 bases and J 2 bases, and their ends lie 13 bases apart. Including the terminal cysteine and phenylalanine, the CDR3 comprises 15 residues. Just CDR3 DNA is preserved here, 45 bases in frame from base 1. CDR1 MDHEN and CDR2 SYDVKM were looked up in the germline V gene. TCRbeta CDR3 regions were amplified from genomic DNA by means of the immunoSEQ Assay, a bias-controlled multiplex PCR. From the authors' description of their analysis: The number of nucleated cells in each sample was estimated by amplification of reference gene primers within the assay. Sequence reads were collapsed and filtered to measure the absolute abundance of every unique TCRbeta CDR3 rearrangement. For each sample, productive Simpson clonality was calculated by taking the square root of Simpson's diversity index across productive rearrangements. Here the immuneACCESS table is served through TCRdb, limited to in-frame sequences with V and J called. Missing clones are a known gap in these copies; in checked studies unresolved V genes cover under half, and the rest lacks a known reason. Clonal size and the V and J genes are those of that table, whereas D and trimming came from the DNA. The sample table shows around 270,000 clones, and approximately 90% are seen once. Approximately 0.84% of the sample goes to the ten largest clones.

The chain links TRBV28 with TRBJ1-2; possibly the D gene is TRBD1, per 6 matching bases. Sequencing input: peripheral blood. The TCR was taken from a man aged 25 to 45 with acute or convalescent COVID-19. The sequence in DNA is TGTGCCAGCAGTTTGAAAGGGACAAACAACTATGGCTACACCTTC. The encoded protein is CASSLKGTNNYGYTF.